Listed below are T cell receptor beta chains from one sample, sequenced in a study of shared clonotypes between healthy human individuals. Sequencing used immunoSEQ multiplex PCR; TCRdb keeps in-frame clones, though not all of them. The sample lists 450,000 to 500,000 clones, over 65% occurring once. Sample: PBMCs. These receptors all come from a woman in her 40s in good health. Some clones in this sample may be carry-over from other donors' samples. Both conserved end residues are part of each CDR3. The order of the fields is J gene, V gene, CDR3 protein.

TRBJ1-6 TRBV28 CASSLLAASPLHF
TRBJ2-3 TRBV11-3 CASSSRGTDSTDTQYF
TRBJ2-1 TRBV7-1 CASSLVAGAEYNEQFF
TRBJ2-6 TRBV11-2 CASRRAGANVLTF
TRBJ2-5 TRBV4-2 CASSQVGDIPYF
TRBJ1-6 TRBV7-2 CASSLAMQGGSPLHF
TRBJ1-2 TRBV6-1 CASSVRDGYTF
TRBJ1-2 TRBV11-2 CASSTDRAHYGYTF
TRBJ2-2 TRBV6-5 CASSHNTGELFF
TRBJ2-7 TRBV4-3 CASSQGAGTPYEQYF
TRBJ2-3 TRBV9 CASSPRDYGTQYF
TRBJ2-5 TRBV20-1 CSASRRETQYF